A selection of T cell receptor beta chains follows, all from one sample in a study of T-cell memory formation after mild COVID-19. TCRdb itself ran the 5' RACE reads through MiXCR, one entry per CDR3 protein. The sample carries 550,000 to 650,000 distinct CDR3 sequences, around 16% recorded once. The sample comprised PBMCs or a T cell subset sorted from them (not recorded which). The receptors were sampled from an adult woman who had mild COVID-19 (a few samples of this study predate the infection). Cell type and time point are not known. The CDR3 runs from the conserved cysteine through the conserved F or W. Each record gives: CDR3 DNA, CDR3 protein, V gene, clone size, J gene, D gene. The D gene is left open where the match is weak. A row's size may be missing; if present it is once, few, many or a size class.

TGTGCCAGCTCACCACCGGGTTTCAGGTTGAACACTGAAGCTTTCTTT | CASSPPGFRLNTEAFF | TRBV18 | - | TRBJ1-1 | -
TGTGCCATCAGTGAGCAAGGGTGGTACGAGCAGTACTTC | CAISEQGWYEQYF | TRBV10-3 | - | TRBJ2-7 | -
TGCAGTGGGGACAGTGGGAGCACAGATACGCAGTATTTT | CSGDSGSTDTQYF | TRBV20-1 | - | TRBJ2-3 | TRBD1
TGTGCCAGCAGCTGGGACAGGGGGCGCGACACTGAAGCTTTCTTT | CASSWDRGRDTEAFF | TRBV7-2 | few | TRBJ1-1 | TRBD1
TGCAGCGTCAGCCAGACAGGGATTAGCCCCACAGATACGCAGTATTTT | CSVSQTGISPTDTQYF | TRBV29-1 | - | TRBJ2-3 | TRBD1
TGCGCCAGCAGCCAAGACCCGGGACTAGCGACCGACGAGCAGTACTTC | CASSQDPGLATDEQYF | TRBV4-1 | - | TRBJ2-7 | TRBD2
TGCGCCAGCAACTTGGACGGGGCCACCTACGAGCAGTACTTC | CASNLDGATYEQYF | TRBV5-1 | - | TRBJ2-7 | -
TGCGCCAGCAGCCAGGTTTGGGACTCCTCCCCTGGCTACGAGCAGTACTTC | CASSQVWDSSPGYEQYF | TRBV4-1 | - | TRBJ2-7 | -
TGTGCCAGCGCCGGGACAGCGAACACCGGGGAGCTGTTTTTT | CASAGTANTGELFF | TRBV24-1 | few | TRBJ2-2 | TRBD1
TGTGCCAGCAGTTACCGGCTTGGTCGCGGGGACCCTACCCAGTTCTTC | CASSYRLGRGDPTQFF | TRBV6-2/TRBV6-3 | - | TRBJ2-1 | -
TGTGCTAGTGGTTTGGCGGGGGGCAGGGAGGAAGGGAACACTGAAGCTTTCTTT | CASGLAGGREEGNTEAFF | TRBV12-5 | few | TRBJ1-1 | -
TGTGCCAGCACCCTGGGGCACCGGAATGAAAAACTGTTTTTT | CASTLGHRNEKLFF | TRBV12-3/TRBV12-4 | - | TRBJ1-4 | -
TGTGCCAGCAGCCGTGGACTATTAAGGGCTGGAAACACCATATATTTT | CASSRGLLRAGNTIYF | TRBV2 | few | TRBJ1-3 | -
TGTGCCAGCAGTGAGAACAGCTACACAGATACGCAGTATTTT | CASSENSYTDTQYF | TRBV2 | many | TRBJ2-3 | -
TGTGCCAGCAGCCCCAAGGCGACCGACGAGCAGTACTTC | CASSPKATDEQYF | TRBV6-6 | - | TRBJ2-7 | -
TGCAGTGCTAGTCGGGGGGATGATGGCACTGAAGCTTTCTTT | CSASRGDDGTEAFF | TRBV20-1 | - | TRBJ1-1 | -
TGCGCCAGCAGCTCCTTCTCTCCAGGGCGGGACGAGCAGTACTTC | CASSSFSPGRDEQYF | TRBV5-1 | few | TRBJ2-7 | -
TGTGCCAGCAGCGTAAGGGGGCAGCAGCCCCAGCATTTT | CASSVRGQQPQHF | TRBV7-2 | many | TRBJ1-5 | TRBD1
TGTGCCAGCAGTGCGTTCAGGGGAGGCTACACCTTC | CASSAFRGGYTF | TRBV25-1 | few | TRBJ1-2 | -
TGCAGTGCTACCTGGGTAGCGGGATGGGCCTACAATGAGCAGTTCTTC | CSATWVAGWAYNEQFF | TRBV20-1 | - | TRBJ2-1 | TRBD2
TGTGCCAGCAGTGGGGCCAGGGACTATGGCTACACCTTC | CASSGARDYGYTF | TRBV5-5 | - | TRBJ1-2 | -
TGTGCCAACAAAGGTCCAGGTCGGGAGACCCAGTACTTC | CANKGPGRETQYF | TRBV2 | - | TRBJ2-5 | -
TGTGCCAGCAGCGTACTGGGTACCGGGGAGCTGTTTTTT | CASSVLGTGELFF | TRBV9 | few | TRBJ2-2 | -
TGTGCCAGCAGCTTGGTTTCAGAGGCTTATGGCTACACCTTC | CASSLVSEAYGYTF | TRBV5-8 | - | TRBJ1-2 | -
TGCGCCAGCAGCCAAGACTGGGACCCCCTGCGCGAGCAGTACTTC | CASSQDWDPLREQYF | TRBV4-1 | - | TRBJ2-7 | -
TGTGCCAGCAGTTTGACCAACAGGGTGTCGGACGAGCAGTACTTC | CASSLTNRVSDEQYF | TRBV6-5 | - | TRBJ2-7 | -
TGTGCCAGCAGCTTGGACGACTACGAGCAGTACTTC | CASSLDDYEQYF | TRBV6-2/TRBV6-3 | many | TRBJ2-7 | -
TGTGCCAGCAGCCCGGGACTAGTTTCCTCTAGCACAGATACGCAGTATTTT | CASSPGLVSSSTDTQYF | TRBV14 | few | TRBJ2-3 | TRBD2
TGCGCCAGCAGCCGGCGGACAGGAGACAATGAGCAGTTCTTC | CASSRRTGDNEQFF | TRBV4-3 | - | TRBJ2-1 | TRBD1
TGTGCCAGCAGCCTCAGCCTAATGAACACTGAAGCTTTCTTT | CASSLSLMNTEAFF | TRBV6-5 | - | TRBJ1-1 | -